This T cell receptor beta chain derives from a study of T-cell reconstitution after alpha-beta-depleted transplantation in children. V gave up 3 bases and J gave up 10 bases; unmatched junction bases: 6. Germline loops: CDR1 SGHAT, CDR2 FQNNGV. The CDR3 loop spans 13 amino acids. Unique molecular identifiers featured in how the TCRbeta library was prepared. Each CDR3 protein gets one entry after TCRdb re-called the PCR reads with MiXCR. The repertoire holds 84,000 or so distinct CDR3 sequences, with about a sixth as singletons. This clonotype has just a few counts. The material was PBMCs, mostly from graft donor cells, obtained 180 days after TCRalphabeta/CD19-depleted stem cell transplant. This sequence originates from a male patient between 2 and 9 years old who had a stem cell transplant for acute lymphoblastic leukemia, so the T cells may come from the graft donor. The V gene is TRBV11-2, the J gene TRBJ2-1, with 7 bases matching TRBD1. The CDR3 protein is CASSFGRDSEQFF. In DNA, the CDR3 is TGTGCCAGCAGCTTTGGCCGGGACAGCGAGCAGTTCTTC. Supplemented by reference TRBV11-2 and TRBJ2-1, the full variable domain reads EAGVAQSPRYKIIEKRQSVAFWCNPISGHATLYWYQQILGQGPKLLIQFQNNGVVDDSQLPKDRFSAERLKGVDSTLKIQPAKLEDSAVYLCASSFGRDSEQFFGPGTRLTVL.